The 32 T cell receptor beta chains below all came from one sample that was sequenced in a study of identifying expanded T cells in peripheral blood. Data came from immunoSEQ multiplex PCR; TCRdb stores just in-frame clones and leaves some out. The profile shows about 85,000 clones, about 91% of them singletons. Sequencing input: blood. These receptors originate from a person aged 18 to 70 in good health.

V gene TRBV28 combines with J gene TRBJ2-7; 7 bases align to TRBD2. The CDR3 is 21 residues long. J lost 6 bases, V lost 6 bases, and 32 bases had no gene match. Germline assignment: CDR1 MDHEN and CDR2 SYDVKM. The CDR3 sequence is CASRQRRRVGPSTAGIGEQYF. The CDR3 bases are TGTGCCAGCAGGCAGCGCCGCAGGGTGGGACCCTCAACAGCGGGAATAGGCGAGCAGTACTTC.

The chain links TRBV5-6 to TRBJ2-4; D might be TRBD1 or TRBD2, each matching 5 bases. This CDR3 has 14 amino acids. The germline V gene encodes CDR1 SGHDT and CDR2 YYEEEE. The V end lost 2 bases, the J end lost 1 base, and 7 bases lay between the germline ends. CDR3 nucleotide sequence: TGTGCCAGCAGCTTTGAGGGGGCCAAAAACATTCAGTACTTC. Translated: CASSFEGAKNIQYF.

V usage is TRBV7-2 and J usage is TRBJ2-7; the match to TRBD2 covers 10 bases. There are 14 residues in the CDR3. Germline-derived CDR1 and CDR2 are SGHTA and FQGNSA. V lost 6 bases, J lost 3 bases, and 5 bases stayed unmatched. The CDR3 sequence: CASSFLAGGYEQYF. In DNA, the CDR3 is TGTGCCAGCAGTTTCTTAGCGGGAGGCTACGAGCAGTACTTC.

To note about this clone: Distinct nucleotide sequences in the sample also encode this CDR3. J is TRBJ1-5 and V is TRBV28, with 7 nucleotides matching TRBD1. This CDR3 region has 14 residues. Germline loops: CDR1 MDHEN, CDR2 SYDVKM. With V trimmed by 3 bases and J by 3 bases, 2 bases remained unmatched. This CDR3 reads CASSLGQINQPQHF. The CDR3 region has the DNA TGTGCCAGCAGTTTGGGACAGATCAATCAGCCCCAGCATTTT.

V and J are TRBV19 and TRBJ2-7; D not resolved. Germline CDR1 reads LNHDA; CDR2 reads SQIVND (reference sequence). The CDR3 consists of 14 residues. V lost 3 bases, J lost 3 bases, and 12 bases lay in between. CDR3 in amino acids: CASSIYGRSYEQYF. In DNA, the CDR3 is TGTGCCAGTAGTATTTACGGCAGGAGCTACGAGCAGTACTTC.

The chain recombines TRBV14 with TRBJ2-7; D remains unclear. Between the trimmed V and J ends, which lost 1 base and 5 bases, there was a span of 12 bases. Per the germline V gene, CDR1 is SGHDN and CDR2 is FVKESK. The CDR3 consists of 14 residues. The DNA for the CDR3 is TGTGCCAGCAGCCAAGCTTACCTACGTGACGAGCAGTACTTC. It is translated as CASSQAYLRDEQYF.

The rearrangement links TRBV19 to TRBJ1-5, with D perhaps matching TRBD1 (6 bases). Germline V CDR1 and CDR2: LNHDA, SQIVND (reference sequence). The CDR3 totals 15 residues. Trimming removed 3 bases at V and 5 bases at J, with 14 bases between. The CDR3 DNA sequence: TGTGCCAGTAGTATCACACAGGGAGGAGATCAGCCCCAGCATTTT. Its translation: CASSITQGGDQPQHF.

V is TRBV9 and J is TRBJ2-1; D tentatively fits TRBD1 or TRBD2 (5 bases each). The CDR3 contains 17 residues. Germline V gives CDR1 SGDLS, CDR2 YYNGEE. Trimming cost V 0 bases and J 0 bases, with 13 bases left between them. CDR3 in amino acids: CASSVAEGPFSYNEQFF. The CDR3 DNA reads TGTGCCAGCAGCGTAGCTGAGGGGCCTTTCTCCTACAATGAGCAGTTCTTC.

J is TRBJ1-6 and V is TRBV5-6; D call uncertain. Germline V gene sequence: CDR1 SGHDT, CDR2 YYEEEE. The CDR3 has 14 amino acids. With 3 bases removed from V and 6 bases from J, the gap between germline ends came to 10 bases. In DNA form, the CDR3 reads TGTGCCAGCAGCTCACGATTCTTTAATTCACCCCTCCACTTT. Protein product: CASSSRFFNSPLHF.

The V call is TRBV7-9, the J call TRBJ2-5; unclear D gene. The CDR3 totals 13 residues. V was trimmed by 3 bases and J by 5 bases, leaving 10 bases between them. The V gene's germline CDR1 is SEHNR and CDR2 FQNEAQ (reference sequence). CDR3 nucleotide sequence: TGTGCCAGCAGCTTGTTTGGGTTGGAGACCCAGTACTTC. Translating gives CASSLFGLETQYF. The complete variable domain, with remaining parts taken from reference TRBV7-9 and TRBJ2-5, reads DTGVSQNPRHKITKRGQNVTFRCDPISEHNRLYWYRQTLGQGPEFLTYFQNEAQLEKSRLLSDRFSAERPKGSFSTLEIQRTEQGDSAMYLCASSLFGLETQYFGPGTRLLVL.

This rearrangement joins TRBV19 to TRBJ2-4; no definite D call. Per the germline V gene, CDR1 is LNHDA and CDR2 is SQIVND (reference sequence). This CDR3 is built from 17 residues. The V gene lost 4 bases and the J gene lost 4 bases, with 20 bases spanning the gap. The CDR3, as DNA: TGTGCCAGTAGTAACCGACCTGAGCTAGGGAATAAAAACATTCAGTACTTC. This codes for CASSNRPELGNKNIQYF.

The chain is built from TRBV5-1 and TRBJ1-1; 7 bases align to TRBD1. The CDR3 has 15 residues. V lost 6 bases and J lost 6; bases outside the gene matches: 14. Germline lookup yields CDR1 SGHRS and CDR2 YFSETQ. The CDR3 is CASIDREGLLAEAFF. CDR3 DNA sequence: TGCGCCAGCATAGACAGGGAAGGACTGCTAGCTGAAGCTTTCTTT.

The chain couples TRBV9 to TRBJ2-2, with 9 nucleotides matching TRBD1. Germline V gives CDR1 SGDLS, CDR2 YYNGEE. The CDR3 has 16 amino acids. V shed 2 bases, J shed 1 base, and the junction held 3 bases outside the gene matches. The CDR3 region is CASSVQTGGNTGELFF. Here the CDR3 DNA reads TGTGCCAGCAGCGTTCAGACAGGGGGGAACACCGGGGAGCTGTTTTTT. Full variable domain (remainder filled in from reference TRBV9 and TRBJ2-2): DSGVTQTPKHLITATGQRVTLRCSPRSGDLSVYWYQQSLDQGLQFLIQYYNGEERAKGNILERFSAQQFPDLHSELNLSSLELGDSALYFCASSVQTGGNTGELFFGEGSRLTVL.

The gene calls are TRBV4-3 and TRBJ2-3; the match to TRBD2 covers 9 bases. CDR1 and CDR2 (germline): LGHNA, YSLEER. J lost 6 bases, V lost 0 bases, and 7 bases had no gene match. CDR3 length: 16 residues. CDR3 nucleotides: TGCGCCAGCAGCCAAGATTTGCCTAGCGGGACGGATACGCAGTATTTT. It specifies CASSQDLPSGTDTQYF.

This clone was observed once. The chain carries TRBV28 and TRBJ2-6; 7 bases agree with TRBD1. V shed 11 bases, J shed 0 bases, and the junction held 10 bases outside the gene matches. This CDR3 is 16 amino acids long. The germline V gene encodes CDR1 MDHEN and CDR2 SYDVKM. In DNA form, the CDR3 reads TGTGCCTCCCGTCGGACAGGCACCTCTGGGGCCAACGTCCTGACTTTC. Its translation: CASRRTGTSGANVLTF.

The rearrangement links TRBV28 to TRBJ1-1, with D unresolved. The CDR3 consists of 15 residues. The germline gives CDR1 MDHEN, CDR2 SYDVKM. V was trimmed by 4 bases and J by 1 base, leaving 13 bases between them. The CDR3 coding sequence is TGTGCCAGCAGTTCCCCATGGATTACGAACACTGAAGCTTTCTTT. Protein sequence: CASSSPWITNTEAFF. The variable domain in full, with the rest retrieved from reference TRBV28 and TRBJ1-1, is DVKVTQSSRYLVKRTGEKVFLECVQDMDHENMFWYRQDPGLGLRLIYFSYDVKMKEKGDIPEGYSVSREKKERFSLILESASTNQTSMYLCASSSPWITNTEAFFGQGTRLTVV.

The chain employs TRBV6-5 and TRBJ1-1; D is uncertain. Looked up from germline, CDR1 is MNHEY and CDR2 is SVGAGI. The CDR3 extends over 13 amino acids. V shed 1 base and J shed 6 bases, with 9 bases lying between them. Written as DNA, the CDR3 is TGTGCCAGCAGTTACTACGGGGTAGCTGAAGCTTTCTTT. It translates to CASSYYGVAEAFF.

The rearrangement joins TRBV10-3 to TRBJ2-5; D remains unclear. This CDR3 has 14 residues. CDR1 and CDR2 from the germline V gene are ENHRY and SYGVKD. V was pared by 6 bases and J by 3 bases, with 14 bases between. The CDR3 protein is CAISHPGDEETQYF. In DNA, the CDR3 is TGTGCCATCAGCCACCCCGGAGATGAAGAGACCCAGTACTTC.

The chain combines TRBV5-8 with TRBJ2-7; 9 bases are a match to TRBD1. Losses at the gene ends were 2 bases for V and 0 bases for J; bases not matched to a gene: 6. CDR1 SGHTS and CDR2 YDEGEE come from the germline V gene. The CDR3 covers 16 residues. In nucleotides, the CDR3 is TGTGCCAGCAGCTTTATACAGGGGGCTCACTCCTACGAGCAGTACTTC. It translates to CASSFIQGAHSYEQYF.

The gene calls are TRBV6-6 and TRBJ1-1; tentative D call: TRBD1 (6 bases). This CDR3 has 13 amino acids. The V end was cut by 6 bases, the J end by 7 bases, with 15 bases between. Germline V gene sequence: CDR1 MNHNY, CDR2 SVGAGI (reference sequence). For the CDR3, the DNA is TGTGCCAGCAGGCCTGGGGTGGACAGTGAAGCTTTCTTT. Translated: CASRPGVDSEAFF.

The chain combines TRBV5-4 with TRBJ2-1; 12 bases are shared with TRBD2. Germline V lookup: CDR1 SGHNT, CDR2 YYREEE (reference sequence). The CDR3 runs to 15 residues. V lost 3 bases and J lost 6; bases outside the gene matches: 4. CDR3: CASSSTSGGSNEQFF. For the CDR3, the DNA is TGTGCCAGCAGCTCGACTAGCGGGGGAAGCAATGAGCAGTTCTTC.

CDR3 amino acids: CALEGVISYTQYF. CDR3 DNA: TGTGCCTTAGAGGGGGTGATTTCTTATACGCAGTATTTT. V usage is TRBV30 and J usage is TRBJ2-3, with D possibly being TRBD1 (6 bases). Germline loops: CDR1 GTSNPN, CDR2 SVGIG (reference sequence). The V and J ends lost 7 bases and 7 bases respectively, with 18 bases between them. The CDR3 extends over 13 amino acids.

The chain links TRBV6-1 to TRBJ2-7; D is ambiguous. The CDR3 sequence is 14 residues long. Germline V gene sequence: CDR1 MNHNS, CDR2 SASEGT. Trimming shortened V by 1 base and J by 0 bases, and 7 bases separated the two germline ends. The CDR3 reads CASSEGLLSYEQYF. The CDR3 bases are TGTGCCAGCAGTGAAGGACTTCTCTCCTACGAGCAGTACTTC.

The chain has TRBV19 and TRBJ1-1, with D perhaps TRBD1 (6 bases). The germline CDR1 and CDR2 sequences are LNHDA and SQIVND (reference sequence). V dropped 9 bases and J dropped 3 bases, with 14 bases sitting between them. CDR3 length equals 13 residues. As DNA, the CDR3 is TGTGCCAGCGTCCCCAGGGGCGACACTGAAGCTTTCTTT. It yields the protein CASVPRGDTEAFF.

The J gene is TRBJ2-1, the V gene TRBV2; D call uncertain. Per germline, CDR1 SNHLY and CDR2 FYNNEI. This CDR3 contains 15 residues. V was pared by 3 bases and J by 0 bases, with 9 bases between. The CDR3, as DNA: TGTGCCAGCAGTGATTCACTACCCTCCTACAATGAGCAGTTCTTC. This sequence encodes CASSDSLPSYNEQFF.

As to this clone: One junction end does not reproduce the germline sequence, and a read error may be involved. DNA for the CDR3: TGTGCCAGCAGCCCCAGGTCCGGGACACCGGAAAGCGGCTTC. It yields the protein CASSPRSGTPESGF. The rearrangement uses TRBV5-4 and TRBJ1-2; TRBD1 is a possible D gene (6 bases). CDR1 SGHNT and CDR2 YYREEE come from the germline V gene (reference sequence). The CDR3 has 14 amino acids.

The V and J genes are TRBV6-6 and TRBJ1-1; D gene uncertain. Germline CDR1 reads MNHNY; CDR2 reads SVGAGI (reference sequence). Trimming left V 2 bases short and J 1 base short, with 5 bases between. CDR3 length: 13 residues. In DNA, the CDR3 is TGTGCCAGCAGTTACAACAGGAACACTGAAGCTTTCTTT. Residues: CASSYNRNTEAFF.

The V and J genes are TRBV7-3 and TRBJ1-1; D unclear. The CDR3 is 12 residues long. The ends were cut back, 3 bases at V and 7 bases at J, with 9 bases in the middle. In germline, CDR1 is SGHTA, CDR2 FQGTGA. The CDR3 sequence: CASSFRDLEAFF. The CDR3 nucleotides read TGTGCCAGCAGCTTCCGCGACCTTGAAGCTTTCTTT.

The rearrangement joins TRBV28 to TRBJ1-5; D is ambiguous. V was shortened by 7 bases and J by 4 bases, with 8 bases between the two germline ends. CDR1 and CDR2 (germline): MDHEN, SYDVKM. The CDR3 has 12 amino acids. CDR3 DNA sequence: TGTGCCAGCATTTCGGGTAATCAGCCCCAGCATTTT. Translating it yields CASISGNQPQHF.

This clone was detected a few times. This sequence joins TRBV7-2 and TRBJ2-5, with 8 bases aligning to TRBD2. The CDR3 has 16 residues. V trimming: 5 bases; J trimming: 5 bases; junction bases outside the gene matches: 13. The germline V gene has CDR1 SGHTA and CDR2 FQGNSA. CDR3: CASSTQKWTSYETQYF. CDR3 sequence (DNA): TGTGCCAGCAGCACCCAGAAATGGACTAGCTACGAGACCCAGTACTTC.

The chain combines TRBV25-1 with TRBJ1-2; no clear D. Germline-derived CDR1 and CDR2 are MGHDK and SYGVNS. CDR3 length equals 12 residues. The V end was cut by 4 bases, the J end by 8 bases, with 11 bases between. The CDR3 bases are TGTGCCAGCAGTGGGGTGAGGGAAGGCTACACCTTC. It codes for CASSGVREGYTF.

The J gene is TRBJ2-5, the V gene TRBV7-9; perhaps TRBD2 as D (6 bases). Germline V lookup: CDR1 SEHNR, CDR2 FQNEAQ (reference sequence). The CDR3 has 17 residues. Trimming pared 5 bases from V and 0 bases from J, leaving 19 bases between. The CDR3 coding sequence is TGTGCCAGCAGCCCGGGCTTGCGGGGAAGTTACCAAGAGACCCAGTACTTC. It is translated as CASSPGLRGSYQETQYF.